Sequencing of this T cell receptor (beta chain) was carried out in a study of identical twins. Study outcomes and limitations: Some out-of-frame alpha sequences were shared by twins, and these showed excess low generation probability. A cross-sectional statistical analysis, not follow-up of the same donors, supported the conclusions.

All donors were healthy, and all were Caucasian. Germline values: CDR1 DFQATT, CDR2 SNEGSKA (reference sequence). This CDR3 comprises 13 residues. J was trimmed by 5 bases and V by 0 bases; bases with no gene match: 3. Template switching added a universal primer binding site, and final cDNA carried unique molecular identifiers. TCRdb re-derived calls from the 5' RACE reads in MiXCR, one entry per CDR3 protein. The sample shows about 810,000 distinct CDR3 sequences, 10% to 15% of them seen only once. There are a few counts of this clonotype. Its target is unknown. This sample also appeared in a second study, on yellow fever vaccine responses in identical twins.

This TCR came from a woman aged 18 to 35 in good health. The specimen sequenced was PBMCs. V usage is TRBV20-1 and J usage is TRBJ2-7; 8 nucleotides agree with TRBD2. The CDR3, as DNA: TGCAGTGCTAGAGAGGGGACTAGTCACGAGCAGTACGTC. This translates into CSAREGTSHEQYV.